One sample yielded the 20 T cell receptor beta chains listed below, sequenced in a study of T cells in Graves' hyperthyroidism and ophthalmopathy. The TCR beta CDR3 regions underwent amplification using RNA transcripts as the source. The study used the HTBI primer set for a first-round RT-PCR of the TCR CDR3. MiXCR, run by TCRdb on the multiplex PCR reads, gives a single entry per CDR3 protein. The sample has a few hundred thousand distinct CDR3 sequences, more than 14% seen once; the top ten hold about 19%. The sequencing sample was made of blood. These TCRs come from a woman aged 25 to 45 with Graves' ophthalmopathy.

The rearrangement joins TRBV9 to TRBJ2-5; D might be TRBD1 (6 bases). The CDR3 contains 15 residues. CDR1 SGDLS and CDR2 YYNGEE come from the germline V gene. The V gene lost 0 bases and the J gene lost 2 bases, with 11 bases spanning the gap. The CDR3 sequence: CASSVEGRGQETQYF. Written as DNA, the CDR3 is TGTGCCAGCAGCGTAGAAGGAAGGGGGCAAGAGACCCAGTACTTC.

This rearrangement joins TRBV20-1 to TRBJ1-5; D is uncertain. The CDR3 runs 17 residues. With 0 bases removed from V and 2 bases from J, the gap between germline ends came to 17 bases. Per the germline V gene, CDR1 is DFQATT and CDR2 is SNEGSKA (reference sequence). This CDR3 reads CSARDRGSIAGNQPQHF. The CDR3 DNA follows: TGCAGTGCTAGAGATCGGGGAAGTATAGCTGGCAATCAGCCCCAGCATTTT.

This clonotype was seen repeatedly, ten times or more. V gene TRBV11-2 combines with J gene TRBJ2-1; a weak D match, TRBD2 (7 bases). Germline loops: CDR1 SGHAT, CDR2 FQNNGV. The V end was cut by 3 bases, the J end by 6 bases, with 15 bases between. The CDR3 sequence is 15 residues long. CDR3 residues: CASSLGGGSLNEQFF. The DNA of the CDR3 is TGTGCCAGCAGCTTGGGGGGGGGCAGCCTCAATGAGCAGTTCTTC.

This clonotype was counted at least ten times. CDR3 sequence reads: CASSLATAGGEQFF. The CDR3 nucleotides are TGCGCCAGCAGCTTGGCCACGGCAGGGGGTGAGCAGTTCTTC. The gene calls are TRBV5-1 and TRBJ2-1; 7 bases match TRBD1. This CDR3 is built from 14 residues. Germline CDR1 and CDR2: SGHRS and YFSETQ. The ends lost 0 bases at V and 9 bases at J; junction bases unmatched: 6.

This clonotype came up many times. This chain links TRBV10-1 with TRBJ2-7; maybe TRBD1 (5 bases). The CDR3 loop spans 14 amino acids. Germline V gene sequence: CDR1 WNHNN, CDR2 SYGVQD (reference sequence). Deletions cut 0 bases from V and 3 bases from J, with 9 bases between. The CDR3 loop reads CASSESGEVYEQYF. CDR3 DNA sequence: TGCGCCAGCAGTGAGTCAGGGGAAGTCTACGAGCAGTACTTC.

There are a few counts of this clonotype. Because the CDR3's place on the DNA is in doubt, the DNA is left out and the CDR3 is given as listed by TCRdb. The CDR3 sequence: CASSLFFYGVVGEGAADTRYF. The chain recombines TRBV27 with TRBJ2-3; TRBD1, the D gene given by the table, was not confirmed from the DNA. The CDR3 extends over 21 residues, inclusive of both ends. CDR1 is MNHEY, CDR2 SMNVEV, per germline (reference sequence).

This clonotype was found many times. The chain recombines TRBV5-1 with TRBJ1-1; D not certain. Deletions cut 0 bases from V and 0 bases from J, with 12 bases between. CDR3 size: 16 residues. In germline, CDR1 is SGHRS, CDR2 YFSETQ. CDR3 amino acids: CASSLGGKQMNTEAFF. In DNA, the CDR3 is TGCGCCAGCAGCTTGGGCGGGAAGCAAATGAACACTGAAGCTTTCTTT.

This clonotype was seen repeatedly, ten times or more. J is TRBJ1-1 and V is TRBV7-8, with D perhaps matching TRBD1 (5 bases). The CDR3 totals 14 residues. Germline V lookup: CDR1 SGHVS, CDR2 FQNEAQ. Between the trimmed V and J ends, which lost 3 bases and 4 bases, there was a span of 12 bases. This CDR3 reads CASSFIRAPTEAFF. CDR3 DNA: TGTGCCAGCAGCTTCATCAGGGCTCCCACTGAAGCTTTCTTT. Based on the CDR3 plus reference TRBV7-8 and TRBJ1-1, the full variable domain is GAGVSQSPRYKVAKRGQDVALRCDPISGHVSLFWYQQALGQGPEFLTYFQNEAQLDKSGLPSDRFFAERPEGSVSTLKIQRTQQEDSAVYLCASSFIRAPTEAFFGQGTRLTVV.

A note on this clonotype: Mismatch with germline at one junction end may stem from a read error. The chain has TRBV5-1 and TRBJ1-4, with 11 bases identical to TRBD1. The CDR3 has 16 amino acids. In germline, CDR1 is SGHRS, CDR2 YFSETQ. DNA for the CDR3: TGCGCCAGCGGCTTGGGGCCGGGACAGGGGGGGGAAAAACTGTTTTTT. Translated, it gives CASGLGPGQGGEKLFF.

This clonotype was counted ten times or more. The chain employs TRBV18 and TRBJ1-5, with D unresolved. Trimming took off 2 bases at V and 5 bases at J, with 13 bases between the two ends. The length of the CDR3 is 15 residues. The germline CDR1 and CDR2 sequences are KGHSH and LQKENI. In DNA form, the CDR3 reads TGTGCCAGCTCACCAACAGCCACAGACCATCAGCCCCAGCATTTT. Its protein product is CASSPTATDHQPQHF.

This clonotype was found many times. The chain couples TRBV15 to TRBJ2-3; either TRBD1 or TRBD2 may fit D (6 bases each). This CDR3 has 14 residues. The V end was cut by 3 bases, the J end by 5 bases, with 12 bases between. Germline assignment: CDR1 LNHNV and CDR2 YYDKDF (reference sequence). CDR3 sequence (DNA): TGTGCCACCAGCAGGAGGGGGGCCGGAGATACGCAGTATTTT. This translates into CATSRRGAGDTQYF.

This clonotype was detected many times. The CDR3 sequence is CASSAGTGSHSEKLFF. The CDR3 DNA reads TGTGCCAGCAGTGCTGGGACAGGGTCACATAGTGAAAAACTGTTTTTT. The chain joins TRBV2 to TRBJ1-4, with TRBD1 matching over 9 bases. From germline, CDR1 is SNHLY and CDR2 FYNNEI. V gave up 4 bases and J gave up 7 bases; unmatched junction bases: 10. CDR3 length: 16 amino acids.

With respect to this clonotype: A much larger clone lies one base from this, so it may be a read error. The chain combines TRBV5-1 with TRBJ2-7; the D gene is possibly TRBD2 (6 bases). This CDR3 comprises 14 residues. Germline assignment: CDR1 SGHRS and CDR2 YFSETQ. This CDR3 is CASSFGGTTYGQYF. DNA for the CDR3: TGCGCCAGCAGCTTCGGGGGAACTACCTACGGGCAGTACTTC.

There are many counts of this clonotype. The chain couples TRBV6-1 to TRBJ2-5; no clear D gene. Per germline, CDR1 MNHNS and CDR2 SASEGT. Trimming removed 3 bases from V and 5 bases from J, with 13 bases in between. This CDR3 comprises 14 residues. CDR3 nucleotide sequence: TGTGCCAGCAGTGATTTGGGGTCTCTGGAGACCCAGTACTTC. Its translation: CASSDLGSLETQYF.

At least ten counts were recorded for this clonotype. V and J are TRBV28 and TRBJ1-6, with D hard to call. V was pared by 1 base and J by 8 bases, with 3 bases between. CDR1 is MDHEN, CDR2 SYDVKM, per germline. The CDR3 sequence is 12 residues long. The CDR3 nucleotides are TGTGCCAGCAGTTTATCCTATTCACCCCTCCACTTT. Protein: CASSLSYSPLHF.

This clonotype was seen repeatedly, ten times or more. The genes are TRBV7-9 and TRBJ2-7; 8 bases line up with TRBD2. The J segment lost 6 bases and the V segment lost 5 bases, leaving 15 bases of the junction unmatched. The germline CDR1 and CDR2 sequences are SEHNR and FQNEAQ (reference sequence). The CDR3 has 16 amino acids. The CDR3 reads CASSGGVRTGGFEQYF. In nucleotides, the CDR3 is TGTGCCAGCAGCGGAGGGGTTCGCACGGGGGGGTTCGAGCAGTACTTC.

The chain employs TRBV19 and TRBJ2-6, with D unresolved. The CDR3 spans 18 residues. Between the trimmed V and J ends, which lost 7 bases and 0 bases, there was a span of 19 bases. Per germline, CDR1 LNHDA and CDR2 SQIVND (reference sequence). CDR3 sequence: CASTRIGSQSSGANVLTF. The CDR3 coding sequence is TGTGCCAGTACCCGAATCGGCTCCCAAAGCTCTGGGGCCAACGTCCTGACTTTC.

The chain has TRBV29-1 and TRBJ2-7, with TRBD2 matching over 9 bases. Germline values: CDR1 SQVTM, CDR2 ANQGSEA. There are 16 residues in the CDR3. The J segment lost 2 bases and the V segment lost 6 bases, leaving 14 bases of the junction unmatched. CDR3: CSVAGTSRARTYEQYF. DNA of the CDR3: TGCAGCGTGGCCGGGACTAGCAGGGCCCGCACCTACGAGCAGTACTTC.

This clonotype has at least ten counts. The rearrangement joins TRBV30 to TRBJ1-2, with D unclear. CDR3 length equals 8 residues. Deletions cut 7 bases from V and 6 bases from J, with 3 bases between. Germline V CDR1 and CDR2: GTSNPN, SVGIG (reference sequence). CDR3 region: CALNGYTF. As DNA, the CDR3 is TGTGCCTTAAATGGCTACACCTTC.

Many counts were recorded for this clonotype. This chain connects TRBV3-1 to TRBJ2-3; 8 bases fit TRBD2. The CDR3 loop spans 16 amino acids. With V trimmed by 5 bases and J by 2 bases, 9 bases remained unmatched. The germline V gene has CDR1 LGHDT and CDR2 YNNKEL (reference sequence). The DNA for the CDR3 is TGTGCCAGCAGCGCTCTTGCGGGGGGCAACACAGATACGCAGTATTTT. This gives the protein CASSALAGGNTDTQYF.